Presented here are 26 T cell receptor beta chains from one specimen sequenced in a study of CD8 T cells in Susac syndrome. RNA was extracted with the RNeasy kit, and a quantity of about 0.5 to 1 ug was reverse transcribed using random hexamers. TCRdb re-analysed the immunoSEQ multiplex PCR reads in MiXCR, keeping a single row per CDR3 protein. The data hold around 140,000 distinct CDR3 sequences, with approximately 95% observed a single time. Sequencing was performed on CD4+ T cells from PBMCs. The receptors were gathered from a human donor in good health.

The gene calls are TRBV24-1 and TRBJ1-5, with unresolved D. Per germline, CDR1 KGHDR and CDR2 SFDVKD. The CDR3 runs to 15 residues. V was cut by 2 bases and J by 1 base, with 8 bases left in between. CDR3 region: CATSDSARSNQPQHF. Written as DNA, the CDR3 is TGTGCCACCAGTGATTCTGCACGGAGCAATCAGCCCCAGCATTTT.

The chain carries TRBV10-3 and TRBJ2-1, with D perhaps matching TRBD1 (6 bases). CDR1 and CDR2 from the germline V gene are ENHRY and SYGVKD. The CDR3 loop spans 13 amino acids. Trimming shortened V by 6 bases and J by 6 bases, and 12 bases separated the two germline ends. For the CDR3, the DNA is TGTGCCATCAGGACAGGAGATTTCAATGAGCAGTTCTTC. The encoded protein is CAIRTGDFNEQFF.

This chain connects TRBV6-1 to TRBJ1-1, with D tentatively TRBD1 (6 bases). The germline gives CDR1 MNHNS, CDR2 SASEGT. This CDR3 comprises 16 residues. The V end lost 10 bases, the J end lost 4 bases, and 25 bases lay between the germline ends. In nucleotides, the CDR3 is TGTGCCACCGAGCGGGGCAGGGGCGGTATCGGCACTGAAGCTTTCTTT. Translated, it gives CATERGRGGIGTEAFF.

The rearrangement links TRBV7-9 to TRBJ2-3; 7 positions agree with TRBD2. This CDR3 contains 18 residues. J lost 2 bases, V lost 4 bases, and 15 bases had no gene match. The germline CDR1 and CDR2 sequences are SEHNR and FQNEAQ (reference sequence). The CDR3 loop reads CASSSPRGAGLPTDTQYF. The CDR3 nucleotides read TGTGCCAGCAGCTCTCCAAGGGGAGCGGGGCTCCCCACAGATACGCAGTATTTT.

This chain links TRBV18 with TRBJ2-1; D remains ambiguous. Germline V lookup: CDR1 KGHSH, CDR2 LQKENI. Trimming cost V 2 bases and J 3 bases, with 5 bases left between them. This CDR3 region has 13 residues. DNA of the CDR3: TGTGCCAGCTCACCATTTGACTACAATGAGCAGTTCTTC. The encoded protein is CASSPFDYNEQFF.

The chain links TRBV23-1 to TRBJ2-1, with 12 bases identical to TRBD2. TRBV23-1 carries the ORF label, with uncertain function. The CDR3 runs to 16 residues. Germline trimming cut 0 bases from V and 9 bases from J; bases unmatched to any gene: 6. CDR3 sequence: CASSQSRLAGVVEQFF. For the CDR3, the DNA is TGCGCCAGCAGTCAATCTAGACTAGCGGGAGTCGTTGAGCAGTTCTTC.

Only a few counts were recorded for this clonotype. This CDR3 is CASSQVERKQETQYF. Here the CDR3 DNA reads TGTGCCAGCAGCCAAGTTGAGCGGAAACAAGAGACCCAGTACTTC. The chain is built from TRBV3-1 and TRBJ2-5, with a tentative D call TRBD2 (5 bases). Germline V gives CDR1 LGHDT, CDR2 YNNKEL (reference sequence). Trimming stripped 1 base from V and 2 bases from J, with 11 bases between. The CDR3 totals 15 residues.

The CDR3 DNA is TGTGCCAGCAGCTTGCCAGGACAGATCTACGAGCAGTACTTC. This translates into CASSLPGQIYEQYF. The gene calls are TRBV5-4 and TRBJ2-7; maybe TRBD1 (6 bases). The CDR3 runs 14 residues. CDR1 is SGHNT, CDR2 YYREEE, per germline (reference sequence). Trimming removed 1 base at V and 3 bases at J, with 11 bases between.

The rearrangement joins TRBV7-9 to TRBJ2-7; 8 bases align to TRBD1. CDR1 and CDR2 from the germline V gene are SEHNR and FQNEAQ (reference sequence). The J segment lost 1 base and the V segment lost 1 base, leaving 9 bases of the junction unmatched. This CDR3 is built from 17 residues. In DNA form, the CDR3 reads TGTGCCAGCAGCTTAGTACCGGGACAGGAAAAGTCCTACGAGCAGTACTTC. Protein: CASSLVPGQEKSYEQYF.

J is TRBJ2-3 and V is TRBV18; D gene uncertain. V shed 3 bases and J shed 1 base, with 5 bases lying between them. Germline loops: CDR1 KGHSH, CDR2 LQKENI. The CDR3 sequence is 13 residues long. CDR3 amino acids: CASSPLGTDTQYF. The CDR3 DNA is TGTGCCAGCTCACCCCTAGGCACAGATACGCAGTATTTT.

V and J are TRBV4-1 and TRBJ2-2, with unresolved D. This CDR3 is 16 amino acids long. Per germline, CDR1 MGHRA and CDR2 YSYEKL. Trimming shortened V by 0 bases and J by 2 bases, and 10 bases separated the two germline ends. CDR3 nucleotides: TGCGCCAGCAGCCAAGAAGTCAGTTTAAACACCGGGGAGCTGTTTTTT. This codes for CASSQEVSLNTGELFF.

This rearrangement joins TRBV5-1 to TRBJ1-1; the D gene is possibly TRBD1 (6 bases). In germline, CDR1 is SGHRS, CDR2 YFSETQ. This CDR3 has 11 residues. The V and J ends lost 5 bases and 6 bases respectively, with 8 bases between them. CDR3 in amino acids: CASSSGAEAFF. The DNA for the CDR3 is TGCGCCAGCAGTTCAGGGGCTGAAGCTTTCTTT.

In this sample, this clonotype turned up a few times. As DNA, the CDR3 is TGTGCCAGCAGCCAGGGGGGGGGCAATCAGCCCCAGCATTTT. Its translation: CASSQGGGNQPQHF. The chain links TRBV11-2 to TRBJ1-5; 7 nucleotides align to TRBD1. CDR3 length equals 14 residues. V trimming: 5 bases; J trimming: 2 bases; junction bases outside the gene matches: 3. In germline, CDR1 is SGHAT, CDR2 FQNNGV.

This clonotype was counted a few times. The V call is TRBV6-2 or TRBV6-3, the J call TRBJ1-1; TRBD1 agrees at 9 bases. This CDR3 has 17 amino acids. CDR1 MNHEY and CDR2 SVGEGT come from the germline V gene. The V segment lost 2 bases and the J segment 0 bases; nucleotides outside the gene matches: 7. DNA of the CDR3: TGTGCCAGCAGTTACGAATTGGGACAGGGTTTGAACACTGAAGCTTTCTTT. Its translation is CASSYELGQGLNTEAFF.

This chain links TRBV29-1 with TRBJ1-1; no clear D gene. Germline CDR1 reads SQVTM; CDR2 reads ANQGSEA. Trimming took 3 bases from V and 2 from J, leaving 7 bases between them. The CDR3 contains 12 residues. CDR3: CSVDLFNTEAFF. The CDR3, as DNA: TGCAGCGTTGACCTTTTTAACACTGAAGCTTTCTTT.

This chain connects TRBV3-1 to TRBJ2-5, with TRBD1 identical over 9 bases. This CDR3 has 11 amino acids. Trimming at V came to 5 bases and at J to 14 bases, leaving 6 bases not matched to a gene. Germline V lookup: CDR1 LGHDT, CDR2 YNNKEL (reference sequence). CDR3 loop: CASSIRGQGYF. The CDR3 DNA reads as TGTGCCAGCAGCATCCGGGGACAGGGCTACTTC.

The chain is built from TRBV20-1 and TRBJ1-2; D call uncertain. The CDR3 loop spans 13 amino acids. CDR1 DFQATT and CDR2 SNEGSKA come from the germline V gene (reference sequence). The V and J ends lost 2 bases and 1 base respectively, with 8 bases between them. Here the CDR3 DNA reads TGCAGTGCTAGACCTTTAATTAACTATGGCTACACCTTC. Amino acid sequence: CSARPLINYGYTF.

This chain connects TRBV30 to TRBJ2-1; 13 bases are shared with TRBD2. V lost 1 base and J lost 1; bases outside the gene matches: 7. Germline assignment: CDR1 GTSNPN and CDR2 SVGIG (reference sequence). The CDR3 is 18 residues long. DNA of the CDR3: TGTGCCTGGAGTGCCGAACGACTAGCGGGGGGTTCCTACAATGAGCAGTTCTTC. Residues: CAWSAERLAGGSYNEQFF. Variable domain in full (rest from reference TRBV30 and TRBJ2-1): SQTIHQWPATLVQPVGSPLSLECTVEGTSNPNLYWYRQAAGRGLQLLFYSVGIGQISSEVPQNLSASRPQDRQFILSSKKLLLSDSGFYLCAWSAERLAGGSYNEQFFGPGTRLTVL.

V is TRBV15 and J is TRBJ2-1, with D possibly being TRBD2 (6 bases). CDR1 and CDR2 from the germline V gene are LNHNV and YYDKDF (reference sequence). V lost 0 bases and J lost 9, with 15 bases in between. The CDR3 length is 15 residues. Here the CDR3 DNA reads TGTGCCACCAGCAGAGATTTTGGAGGGATAGGTGAGCAGTTCTTC. Protein sequence: CATSRDFGGIGEQFF.

This clonotype occurred a few times. The V and J genes are TRBV5-1 and TRBJ2-4, with D hard to call. The CDR3 covers 13 residues. Trimming left V 0 bases short and J 1 base short, with 2 bases between. Germline V CDR1 and CDR2: SGHRS, YFSETQ. CDR3 in amino acids: CASSLGAKNIQYF. The CDR3 nucleotides read TGCGCCAGCAGCTTGGGTGCCAAAAACATTCAGTACTTC.

The rearrangement joins TRBV18 to TRBJ1-1; D call uncertain. This CDR3 region has 15 residues. Germline CDR1 reads KGHSH; CDR2 reads LQKENI. V dropped 0 bases and J dropped 1 base, with 9 bases sitting between them. DNA for the CDR3: TGTGCCAGCTCACCACCTGGACTGACGAACACTGAAGCTTTCTTT. Its protein product is CASSPPGLTNTEAFF.

V usage is TRBV3-1 and J usage is TRBJ2-3; D is undetermined. The germline CDR1 and CDR2 sequences are LGHDT and YNNKEL (reference sequence). The CDR3 is 13 amino acids. V gave up 4 bases and J gave up 4 bases, with 9 bases separating them. The CDR3 is CASSPTSADTQYF. The CDR3 DNA reads TGTGCCAGCAGCCCCACTTCGGCAGATACGCAGTATTTT.

Turning to this clonotype: Mismatch with germline at one junction end may stem from a read error. The chain joins TRBV2 to TRBJ2-7; TRBD1 or TRBD2 may be the D gene (6 bases each). Germline CDR1 and CDR2: SNHLY and FYNNEI. The length of the CDR3 is 13 residues. The CDR3 nucleotides read TGTGCCGGCAGGAGGGGGACTGTCAACGAGCAGTACTTC. Encoded protein: CAGRRGTVNEQYF.

The rearrangement joins TRBV10-3 to TRBJ2-7; weak D call: TRBD1 (5 bases). This CDR3 comprises 14 residues. Trimming took 4 bases from V and 5 from J, leaving 15 bases between them. Looked up from germline, CDR1 is ENHRY and CDR2 is SYGVKD. CDR3 bases: TGTGCCATCAGTGGTGGTAGGGGATGGAACGAGCAGTACTTC. Translating gives CAISGGRGWNEQYF.

The chain links TRBV2 to TRBJ2-3; 13 nucleotides agree with TRBD2. Germline V gives CDR1 SNHLY, CDR2 FYNNEI. The CDR3 runs to 15 residues. Trimming removed 8 bases from V and 6 bases from J; junction bases left unmatched: 8. DNA of the CDR3: TGTGCCAGCTCCCTACTAGCGGGAGGGCACGATACGCAGTATTTT. The encoded protein is CASSLLAGGHDTQYF.

In this sample, this clonotype turned up once. The gene calls are TRBV9 and TRBJ2-5; D is ambiguous. There are 14 residues in the CDR3. Germline-derived CDR1 and CDR2 are SGDLS and YYNGEE. Trimming removed 0 bases from V and 2 bases from J, with 8 bases in between. The CDR3 coding sequence is TGTGCCAGCAGCGTAGACTCAGCGCAAGAGACCCAGTACTTC. Residues: CASSVDSAQETQYF.